The 8 T cell receptor beta chains below all came from one sample that was sequenced in a study of blood T cells in healthy people across ages. A second roughly 7 to 11 cycle PCR used barcoded and J-beta primers. TCRdb reanalysed the 5' RACE reads using MiXCR and keeps one entry per CDR3 protein. The data contain 730,000 or so distinct CDR3 sequences, 40% to 45% of them singletons. Sequencing was done on a sample of blood. These receptors were collected from an elderly man in good health.

As concerns this clonotype: A junction end diverges from the germline sequence, so it may reflect a read error. The chain employs TRBV20-1 and TRBJ1-1; no clear D gene. CDR3 size: 10 residues. Germline V gives CDR1 DFQATT, CDR2 SNEGSKA (reference sequence). CDR3 sequence (DNA): TGCAGTACTAGAGACCGCGCTTCTTTCTTT. It translates to CSTRDRASFF.

The rearrangement uses TRBV11-3 and TRBJ1-2; no firm D call. The CDR3 extends over 13 amino acids. The germline CDR1 and CDR2 sequences are SGHNT and YENEEA. V gave up 3 bases and J gave up 2 bases, with 7 bases separating them. CDR3 DNA: TGTGCCAGCAGCTTCGATCAAAACTATGGCTACACCTTC. Translation gives CASSFDQNYGYTF.

The V gene is TRBV4-1, the J gene TRBJ2-7; TRBD1 is a possible D gene (5 bases). Judging by the DNA end, TRBJ2-5 fits better; the J call may be wrong. The germline gives CDR1 MGHRA, CDR2 YSYEKL. This CDR3 has 14 residues. The DNA of the CDR3 is TGCGCCAGCAGCCAAGATGACAGAAAAGAGACCCAGTACTTC. This encodes CASSQDDRKETQYF.

The chain joins TRBV7-2 to TRBJ1-4; D gene ambiguous. The CDR3 has 14 amino acids. Trimming stripped 1 base from V and 3 bases from J, with 6 bases between. CDR1 and CDR2 from the germline V gene are SGHTA and FQGNSA. The CDR3 is CASSLGQPNEKLFF. The CDR3 bases are TGTGCCAGCAGCTTAGGGCAGCCTAATGAAAAACTGTTTTTT. The variable domain in full, with the rest retrieved from reference TRBV7-2 and TRBJ1-4, is GAGVSQSPSNKVTEKGKDVELRCDPISGHTALYWYRQSLGQGLEFLIYFQGNSAPDKSGLPSDRFSAERTGGSVSTLTIQRTQQEDSAVYLCASSLGQPNEKLFFGSGTQLSVL.

This clonotype was seen more than once but under ten times. The genes are TRBV4-3 and TRBJ2-7; D is ambiguous. From germline, CDR1 is LGHNA and CDR2 YSLEER. The V end lost 0 bases, the J end lost 0 bases, and 9 bases lay between the germline ends. This CDR3 region has 15 residues. CDR3 bases: TGCGCCAGCAGCCAAGAGTGGCAGATCTCCTACGAGCAGTACTTC. This gives the protein CASSQEWQISYEQYF.

In its sample, this clonotype was seen many times. This chain uses TRBV25-1 with TRBJ2-7; D unclear. The length of the CDR3 is 15 residues. Germline V CDR1 and CDR2: MGHDK, SYGVNS. The V end lost 3 bases, the J end lost 2 bases, and 14 bases lay between the germline ends. The CDR3: CASSDGHSKTYEQYF. The CDR3 DNA sequence: TGTGCCAGCAGTGACGGTCACAGCAAGACCTACGAGCAGTACTTC.

This clonotype has ten or more counts. This chain connects TRBV29-1 to TRBJ2-7; D is ambiguous. CDR1 SQVTM and CDR2 ANQGSEA come from the germline V gene. With 4 bases removed from V and 0 bases from J, the gap between germline ends came to 7 bases. This CDR3 region has 12 residues. The CDR3 sequence: CSVGGNSYEQYF. CDR3 DNA sequence: TGCAGCGTTGGTGGTAACTCCTACGAGCAGTACTTC.

The CDR3 nucleotides read TGCGCCAGCAGCATGTCGGCGGGAGGTAAGGGGACCCAGTACTTC. Amino acid sequence: CASSMSAGGKGTQYF. This chain connects TRBV5-1 to TRBJ2-5; 8 bases map to TRBD2. J was trimmed by 7 bases and V by 4 bases; bases with no gene match: 12. This CDR3 region has 15 residues. Germline CDR1 and CDR2: SGHRS and YFSETQ.